Presented here are 6 T cell receptor beta chains from one specimen sequenced in a study of OX40 agonist ivuxolimab in advanced cancers. Only in-frame clones appear in the TCRdb table, and some are missing; sequencing was by immunoSEQ multiplex PCR. This table has 23,000 or so clones, around 80% appearing once. The sequences come from CD4+ or CD8+ T cells sorted from blood, collected in a trial of the OX40 agonist ivuxolimab. These receptors all come from an adult with an advanced solid tumor such as melanoma, head and neck, liver or kidney cancer.

The chain employs TRBV29-1 and TRBJ2-3, with D maybe TRBD2 (5 bases). The CDR3 covers 13 residues. Deletions cut 6 bases from V and 3 bases from J, with 13 bases between. Germline V gene sequence: CDR1 SQVTM, CDR2 ANQGSEA. DNA for the CDR3: TGCAGCGTCAGAGGGTGGAGGACAGATACGCAGTATTTT. Translated, it gives CSVRGWRTDTQYF.

The chain has TRBV5-4 and TRBJ1-6; 7 positions agree with TRBD1. The V gene's germline CDR1 is SGHNT and CDR2 YYREEE (reference sequence). This CDR3 is 15 amino acids long. Losses at the gene ends were 4 bases for V and 7 bases for J; bases not matched to a gene: 8. CDR3 protein: CASSVRDSRNSPLHF. The CDR3 DNA reads as TGTGCCAGCAGCGTCCGGGACAGTCGGAATTCACCCCTCCACTTT. The entire variable domain, with the rest obtained from reference TRBV5-4 and TRBJ1-6, is as follows: ETGVTQSPTHLIKTRGQQVTLRCSSQSGHNTVSWYQQALGQGPQFIFQYYREEENGRGNFPPRFSGLQFPNYSSELNVNALELDDSALYLCASSVRDSRNSPLHFGNGTRLTVT.

The chain has TRBV2 and TRBJ2-5; no firm D call. Per germline, CDR1 SNHLY and CDR2 FYNNEI. V was trimmed by 7 bases and J by 2 bases, leaving 17 bases between them. This CDR3 comprises 15 residues. CDR3 protein: CASNVLGRTQETQYF. The CDR3 bases are TGTGCCAGCAACGTGCTTGGACGGACGCAAGAGACCCAGTACTTC.

The chain recombines TRBV28 with TRBJ2-1, with D hard to call. CDR3 size: 13 residues. Per germline, CDR1 MDHEN and CDR2 SYDVKM. V was shortened by 3 bases and J by 3 bases, with 6 bases between the two germline ends. The CDR3 loop is CASSLVGYNEQFF. The CDR3 nucleotides are TGTGCCAGCAGTTTGGTGGGCTACAATGAGCAGTTCTTC.

This clone was seen only once. This sequence joins TRBV30 and TRBJ2-7; tentative D call: TRBD1 (6 bases). Germline CDR1 and CDR2: GTSNPN and SVGIG (reference sequence). The CDR3 contains 13 residues. The germline V and J ends were trimmed by 5 bases and 2 bases, with 13 bases remaining between them. In nucleotides, the CDR3 is TGTGCCTGGGCCGGGACACTGACCTACGAGCAGTACTTC. Protein sequence: CAWAGTLTYEQYF.

The count of this clone is one. This chain links TRBV5-6 with TRBJ2-7, with 7 bases that match TRBD1. Trimming removed 0 bases from V and 2 bases from J; junction bases left unmatched: 2. The germline gives CDR1 SGHDT, CDR2 YYEEEE. The CDR3 is 14 residues long. The chain's CDR3 is CASSLAQGAYEQYF. The DNA of the CDR3 is TGTGCCAGCAGCTTGGCCCAGGGGGCCTACGAGCAGTACTTC.